This TCR beta chain was sequenced in a study of shared clonotypes between healthy human individuals. As for the study in general: Researchers drew samples from two women and a few men aged 18 to 49.

The authors ran the assay at deep level. As originally analysed: For the immunoSEQ data, sequences were junction-only without quality scores, so filtering differed. Generated by immunoSEQ multiplex PCR, the TCRdb table keeps only in-frame clones and is missing some. The D gene and trimming were derived from the DNA, and the V and J assignments and clone size from that table. Here the sample spans about 490,000 clones, 79% being singletons. Germline V lookup: CDR1 SGHTA, CDR2 FQGNSA. CDR3 length equals 15 residues. V gave up 5 bases and J gave up 1 base, with 14 bases separating them. Donors comprised healthy HIV-negative adults lacking recent acute infections or vaccinations.

The material sequenced was PBMCs. The clonotype originates from a woman between 40 and 50 years old in good health. Some clones in this sample may be carry-over from other donors' samples. This sequence joins TRBV7-2 and TRBJ1-1, with D uncertain. CDR3 sequence reads: CASSPRGGRNTEAFF. In DNA form, the CDR3 reads TGTGCCAGCAGCCCACGGGGAGGACGGAACACTGAAGCTTTCTTT.